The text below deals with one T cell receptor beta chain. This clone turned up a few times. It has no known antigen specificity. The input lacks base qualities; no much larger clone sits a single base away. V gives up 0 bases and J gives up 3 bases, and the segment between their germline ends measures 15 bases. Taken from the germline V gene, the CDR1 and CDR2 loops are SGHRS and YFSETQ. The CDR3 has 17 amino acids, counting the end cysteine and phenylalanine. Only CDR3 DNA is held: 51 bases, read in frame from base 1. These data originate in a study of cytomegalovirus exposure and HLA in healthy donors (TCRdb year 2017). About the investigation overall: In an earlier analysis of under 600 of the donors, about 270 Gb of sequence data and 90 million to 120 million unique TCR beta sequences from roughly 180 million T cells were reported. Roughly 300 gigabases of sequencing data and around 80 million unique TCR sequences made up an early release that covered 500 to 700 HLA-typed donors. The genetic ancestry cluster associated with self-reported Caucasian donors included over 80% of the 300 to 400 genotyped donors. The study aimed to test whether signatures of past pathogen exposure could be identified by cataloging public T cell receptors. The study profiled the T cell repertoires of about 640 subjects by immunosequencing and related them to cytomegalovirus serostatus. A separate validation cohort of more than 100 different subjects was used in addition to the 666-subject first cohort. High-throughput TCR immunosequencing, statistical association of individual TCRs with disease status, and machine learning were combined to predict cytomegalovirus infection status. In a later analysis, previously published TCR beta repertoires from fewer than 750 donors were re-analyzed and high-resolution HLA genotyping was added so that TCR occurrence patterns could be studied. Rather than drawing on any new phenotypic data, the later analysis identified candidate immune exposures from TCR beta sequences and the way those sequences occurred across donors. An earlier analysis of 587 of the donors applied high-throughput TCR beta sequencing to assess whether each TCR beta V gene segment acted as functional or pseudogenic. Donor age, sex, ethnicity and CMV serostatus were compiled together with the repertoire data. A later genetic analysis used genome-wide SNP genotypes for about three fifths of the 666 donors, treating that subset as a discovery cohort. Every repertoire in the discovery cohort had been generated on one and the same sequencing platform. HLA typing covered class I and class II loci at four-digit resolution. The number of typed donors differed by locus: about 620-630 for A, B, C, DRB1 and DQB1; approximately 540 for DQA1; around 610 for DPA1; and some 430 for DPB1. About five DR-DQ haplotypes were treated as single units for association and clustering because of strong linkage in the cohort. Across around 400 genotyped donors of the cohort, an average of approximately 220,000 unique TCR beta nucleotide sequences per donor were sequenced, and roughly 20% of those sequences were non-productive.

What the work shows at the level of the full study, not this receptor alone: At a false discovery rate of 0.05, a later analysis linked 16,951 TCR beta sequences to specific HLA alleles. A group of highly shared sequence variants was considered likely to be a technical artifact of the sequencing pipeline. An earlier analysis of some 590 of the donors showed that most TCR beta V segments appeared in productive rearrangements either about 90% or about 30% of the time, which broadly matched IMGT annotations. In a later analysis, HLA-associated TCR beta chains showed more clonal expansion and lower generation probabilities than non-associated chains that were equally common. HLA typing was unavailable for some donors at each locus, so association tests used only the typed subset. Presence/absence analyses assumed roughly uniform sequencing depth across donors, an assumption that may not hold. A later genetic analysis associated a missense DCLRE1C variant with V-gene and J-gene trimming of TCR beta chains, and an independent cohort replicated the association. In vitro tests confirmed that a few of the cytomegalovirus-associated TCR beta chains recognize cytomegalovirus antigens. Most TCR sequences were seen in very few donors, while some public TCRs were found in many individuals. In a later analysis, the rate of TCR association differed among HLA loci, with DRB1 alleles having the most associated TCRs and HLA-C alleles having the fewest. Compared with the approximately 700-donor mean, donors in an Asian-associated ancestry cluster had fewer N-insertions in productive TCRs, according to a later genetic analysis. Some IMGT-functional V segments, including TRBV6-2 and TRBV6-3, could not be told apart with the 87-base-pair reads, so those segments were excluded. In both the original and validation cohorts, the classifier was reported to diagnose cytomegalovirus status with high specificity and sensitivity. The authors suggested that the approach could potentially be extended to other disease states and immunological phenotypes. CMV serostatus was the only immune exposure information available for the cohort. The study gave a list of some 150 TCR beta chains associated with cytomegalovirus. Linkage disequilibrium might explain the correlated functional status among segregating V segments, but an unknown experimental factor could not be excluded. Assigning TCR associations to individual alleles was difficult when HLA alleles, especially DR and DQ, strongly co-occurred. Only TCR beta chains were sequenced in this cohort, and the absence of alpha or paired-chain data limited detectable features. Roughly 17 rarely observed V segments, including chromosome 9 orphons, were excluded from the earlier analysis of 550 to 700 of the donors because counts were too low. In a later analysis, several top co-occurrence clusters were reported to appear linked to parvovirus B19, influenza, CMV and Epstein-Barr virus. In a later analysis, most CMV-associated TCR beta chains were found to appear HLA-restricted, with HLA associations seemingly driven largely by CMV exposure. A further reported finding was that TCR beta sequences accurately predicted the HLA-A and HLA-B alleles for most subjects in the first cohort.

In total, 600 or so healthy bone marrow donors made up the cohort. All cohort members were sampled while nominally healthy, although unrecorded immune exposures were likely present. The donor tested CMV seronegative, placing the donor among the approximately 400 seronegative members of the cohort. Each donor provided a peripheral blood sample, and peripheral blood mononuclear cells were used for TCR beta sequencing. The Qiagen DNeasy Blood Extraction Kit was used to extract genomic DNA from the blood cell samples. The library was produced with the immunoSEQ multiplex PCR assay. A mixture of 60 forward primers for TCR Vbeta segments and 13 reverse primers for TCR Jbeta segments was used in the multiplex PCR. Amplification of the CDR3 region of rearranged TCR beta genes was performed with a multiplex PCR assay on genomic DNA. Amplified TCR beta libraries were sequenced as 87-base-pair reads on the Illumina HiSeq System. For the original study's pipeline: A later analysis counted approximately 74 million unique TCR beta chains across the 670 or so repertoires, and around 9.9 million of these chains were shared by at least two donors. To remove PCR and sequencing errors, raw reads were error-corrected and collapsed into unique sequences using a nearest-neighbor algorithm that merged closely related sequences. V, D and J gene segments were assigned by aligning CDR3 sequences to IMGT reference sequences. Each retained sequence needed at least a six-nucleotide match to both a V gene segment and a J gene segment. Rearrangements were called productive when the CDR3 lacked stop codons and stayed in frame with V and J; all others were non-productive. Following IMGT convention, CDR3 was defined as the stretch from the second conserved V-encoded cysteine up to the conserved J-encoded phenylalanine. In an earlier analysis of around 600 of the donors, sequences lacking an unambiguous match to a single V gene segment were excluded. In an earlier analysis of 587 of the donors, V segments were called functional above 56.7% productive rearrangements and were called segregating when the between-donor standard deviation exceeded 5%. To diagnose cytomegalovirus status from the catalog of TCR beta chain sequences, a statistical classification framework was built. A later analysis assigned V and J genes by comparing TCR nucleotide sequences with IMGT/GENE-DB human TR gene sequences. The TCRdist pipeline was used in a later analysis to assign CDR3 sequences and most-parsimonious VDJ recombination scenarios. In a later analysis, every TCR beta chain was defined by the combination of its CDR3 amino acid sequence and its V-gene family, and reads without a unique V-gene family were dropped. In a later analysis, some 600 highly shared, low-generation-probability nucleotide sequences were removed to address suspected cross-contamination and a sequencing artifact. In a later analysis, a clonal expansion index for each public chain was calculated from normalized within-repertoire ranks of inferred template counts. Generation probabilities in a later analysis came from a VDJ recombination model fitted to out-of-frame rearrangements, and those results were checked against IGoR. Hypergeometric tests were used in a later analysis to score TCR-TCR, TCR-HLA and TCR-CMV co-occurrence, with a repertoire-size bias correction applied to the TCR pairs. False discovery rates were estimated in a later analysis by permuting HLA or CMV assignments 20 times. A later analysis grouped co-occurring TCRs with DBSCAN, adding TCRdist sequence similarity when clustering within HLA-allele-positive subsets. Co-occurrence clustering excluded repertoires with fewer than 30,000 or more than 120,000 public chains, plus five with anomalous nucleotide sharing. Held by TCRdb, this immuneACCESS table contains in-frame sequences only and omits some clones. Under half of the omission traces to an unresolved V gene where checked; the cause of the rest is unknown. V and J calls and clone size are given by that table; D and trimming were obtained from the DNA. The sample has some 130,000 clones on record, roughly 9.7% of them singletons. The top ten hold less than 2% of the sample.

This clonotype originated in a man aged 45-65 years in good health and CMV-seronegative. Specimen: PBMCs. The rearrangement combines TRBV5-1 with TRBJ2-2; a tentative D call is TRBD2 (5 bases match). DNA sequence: TGCGCCAGCAGCTTGGCAATAGGGTTGCGGGACACCGGGGAGCTGTTTTTT. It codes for CASSLAIGLRDTGELFF.